The 25 T cell receptor beta chains presented below share a single source sample, sequenced in a study of T-cell memory formation after mild COVID-19. In TCRdb, the 5' RACE reads were re-called with MiXCR into one record per CDR3 protein. The table has approximately 350,000 distinct CDR3 sequences, around 27% seen once. Sequences were obtained from PBMCs or a T cell subset sorted from them (not recorded which). The receptor set was obtained from an adult woman who had mild COVID-19 (a few samples of this study predate the infection). Cell type and time point are not known.

V is TRBV7-9 and J is TRBJ2-5; 10 bases line up with TRBD2. V trimming: 4 bases; J trimming: 2 bases; junction bases outside the gene matches: 1. The CDR3 runs 14 residues. Germline values: CDR1 SEHNR, CDR2 FQNEAQ (reference sequence). CDR3 residues: CASSWTSGQETQYF. Here the CDR3 DNA reads TGTGCCAGCAGCTGGACTAGCGGACAAGAGACCCAGTACTTC.

There are a few counts of this clonotype. The rearrangement links TRBV24-1 to TRBJ2-1, with D possibly matching TRBD2 (6 bases). The CDR3 spans 13 residues. Per the germline V gene, CDR1 is KGHDR and CDR2 is SFDVKD. Trimming shortened V by 3 bases and J by 6 bases, and 8 bases separated the two germline ends. The CDR3 coding sequence is TGTGCCACCAGTGATGCCGGGGGCAATGAGCAGTTCTTC. Amino acids: CATSDAGGNEQFF.

This clonotype was seen a few times. The chain recombines TRBV5-1 with TRBJ2-2, with 7 bases identical to TRBD2. CDR3 size: 16 residues. Losses at the gene ends were 1 base for V and 0 bases for J; bases not matched to a gene: 3. Germline V gene lookup returns CDR1 SGHRS and CDR2 YFSETQ. This CDR3 is CASSLHGGSNTGELFF. The CDR3 region has the DNA TGCGCCAGCAGCTTGCACGGGGGGTCGAACACCGGGGAGCTGTTTTTT.

This clonotype has a handful of counts. CDR3 in amino acids: CAISELGQGPYEQYF. Here the CDR3 DNA reads TGTGCCATCAGTGAGCTGGGCCAGGGGCCCTACGAGCAGTACTTC. The chain couples TRBV10-3 to TRBJ2-7, with D maybe TRBD1 (6 bases). Germline V gene lookup returns CDR1 ENHRY and CDR2 SYGVKD. The CDR3 totals 15 residues. The germline V and J ends were trimmed by 2 bases and 2 bases, with 13 bases remaining between them.

The V gene is TRBV6-5, the J gene TRBJ2-5; D not certain. Germline CDR1 MNHEY, CDR2 SVGAGI. The CDR3 totals 13 residues. Trimming took off 0 bases at V and 5 bases at J, with 7 bases between the two ends. Here the CDR3 reads CASSYSIAETQYF. As DNA, the CDR3 is TGTGCCAGCAGTTACTCGATCGCGGAGACCCAGTACTTC.

The chain has TRBV27 and TRBJ1-5; no definite D call. With 2 bases removed from V and 1 base from J, the gap between germline ends came to 9 bases. The germline gives CDR1 MNHEY, CDR2 SMNVEV (reference sequence). The CDR3 runs 15 residues. CDR3 sequence (DNA): TGTGCCAGCAGTTTAGAAGGATGGAGCAATCAGCCCCAGCATTTT. Its translation is CASSLEGWSNQPQHF.

This chain uses TRBV4-1 with TRBJ2-7; D is possibly TRBD1 or TRBD2 (5 bases each). The CDR3 contains 16 residues. Trimming shortened V by 3 bases and J by 0 bases, and 15 bases separated the two germline ends. Germline V CDR1 and CDR2: MGHRA, YSYEKL. CDR3 DNA: TGCGCCAGCAGCCAGCCGGGACGGGGAAGCTCCTACGAGCAGTACTTC. Amino acid sequence: CASSQPGRGSSYEQYF.

The sample holds a few counts of this clonotype. The V gene is TRBV12-3 or TRBV12-4, the J gene TRBJ1-5, with no clear D. The CDR3 is 15 residues long. Trimming left V 2 bases short and J 0 bases short, with 8 bases between. The CDR3 coding sequence is TGTGCCAGCAGTTTATCCGGCAATAGCAATCAGCCCCAGCATTTT. Its translation: CASSLSGNSNQPQHF.

The chain is built from TRBV20-1 and TRBJ1-1, with 8 bases fitting TRBD1. CDR3 length equals 14 residues. Per the germline V gene, CDR1 is DFQATT and CDR2 is SNEGSKA (reference sequence). V shed 5 bases and J 1 base; nucleotides not matched to a gene: 6. CDR3 residues: CSAAAGGRNTEAFF. The CDR3 DNA is TGCAGTGCTGCCGCAGGGGGCCGGAACACTGAAGCTTTCTTT.

In this sample, this clonotype turned up a few times. This chain connects TRBV7-9 to TRBJ2-3; 14 nucleotides align to TRBD2. CDR1 and CDR2 (germline): SEHNR, FQNEAQ (reference sequence). The CDR3 loop spans 17 amino acids. Trimming removed 1 base from V and 4 bases from J; junction bases left unmatched: 4. The CDR3: CASSLGLAGGPADTQYF. The CDR3 region has the DNA TGTGCCAGCAGCTTAGGACTAGCGGGAGGGCCTGCAGATACGCAGTATTTT.

The chain employs TRBV30 and TRBJ2-1; maybe TRBD2 (5 bases). Trimming took off 1 base at V and 0 bases at J, with 10 bases between the two ends. The CDR3 has 15 amino acids. Germline V gene sequence: CDR1 GTSNPN, CDR2 SVGIG (reference sequence). CDR3 sequence (DNA): TGTGCCTGGAGTGGGGGAGCGGCCTCCTACAATGAGCAGTTCTTC. This translates into CAWSGGAASYNEQFF.

Many counts were recorded for this clonotype. V gene TRBV6-5 combines with J gene TRBJ2-7; D not certain. In germline, CDR1 is MNHEY, CDR2 SVGAGI. With 5 bases removed from V and 0 bases from J, the gap between germline ends came to 14 bases. The CDR3 runs to 15 residues. CDR3 in DNA: TGTGCCAGCAGTCACGATCAAAGTACCTCCTACGAGCAGTACTTC. Protein: CASSHDQSTSYEQYF.

This clonotype has just a few counts. The chain links TRBV5-1 to TRBJ1-4, with D uncertain. There are 13 residues in the CDR3. From germline, CDR1 is SGHRS and CDR2 YFSETQ. Deletions cut 1 base from V and 7 bases from J, with 8 bases between. The CDR3 sequence is CASSLRSLEKLFF. Here the CDR3 DNA reads TGCGCCAGCAGCTTGCGTAGCCTTGAAAAACTGTTTTTT.

This clonotype was recorded a few times. The V and J genes are TRBV24-1 and TRBJ2-5; 8 nucleotides match TRBD2. Per the germline V gene, CDR1 is KGHDR and CDR2 is SFDVKD. After removal of 3 bases from V and 4 bases from J, the junction contained 9 bases not matched to a gene. The CDR3 consists of 16 residues. This CDR3 reads CATSDTGTSSAETQYF. In DNA form, the CDR3 reads TGTGCCACCAGTGATACCGGGACTAGTTCGGCAGAGACCCAGTACTTC.

The V call is TRBV20-1, the J call TRBJ2-1, with TRBD2 matching 8 bases. Germline V gene lookup returns CDR1 DFQATT and CDR2 SNEGSKA (reference sequence). The trim removed 3 bases at V and 9 bases at J, leaving 4 bases unmatched. The CDR3 loop spans 12 amino acids. The CDR3 nucleotides read TGCAGTGCTAGTCGGGGGGGCGGTGAGCAGTTCTTC. Amino acids: CSASRGGGEQFF.

The chain carries TRBV20-1 and TRBJ2-7; D assignment may be TRBD1 or TRBD2 (5 bases each). This CDR3 contains 14 residues. The V gene lost 0 bases and the J gene lost 4 bases, with 13 bases spanning the gap. From germline, CDR1 is DFQATT and CDR2 SNEGSKA (reference sequence). The CDR3 nucleotides read TGCAGTGCTAGAGATCCCAGGGAGTATTACGAGCAGTACTTC. Its translation: CSARDPREYYEQYF.

The sample holds a few counts of this clonotype. The chain recombines TRBV7-8 with TRBJ1-1; D ambiguous. Germline lookup yields CDR1 SGHVS and CDR2 FQNEAQ. Trimming cost V 1 base and J 2 bases, with 8 bases left between them. The CDR3 runs to 14 residues. The chain's CDR3 is CASSLGVSNTEAFF. As DNA, the CDR3 is TGTGCCAGCAGCTTAGGTGTCAGCAACACTGAAGCTTTCTTT.

This clonotype was recorded at least ten times. This sequence joins TRBV12-3 or TRBV12-4 and TRBJ2-1; D is perhaps TRBD1 (5 bases). The CDR3 totals 13 residues. The V and J ends lost 6 bases and 5 bases respectively, with 11 bases between them. In nucleotides, the CDR3 is TGTGCCAGCAGCCCCGACAGCGACAATGAGCAGTTCTTC. This translates into CASSPDSDNEQFF.

The chain links TRBV20-1 to TRBJ2-3; 8 bases fit TRBD2. The trim removed 6 bases at V and 5 bases at J, leaving 7 bases unmatched. The CDR3 has 13 amino acids. CDR1 is DFQATT, CDR2 SNEGSKA, per germline (reference sequence). The CDR3 DNA reads TGCAGTGCCAGCGGGAGTAACGGAGATACGCAGTATTTT. Residues: CSASGSNGDTQYF.

The chain recombines TRBV27 with TRBJ1-1, with D perhaps matching TRBD1 (5 bases). CDR3 length equals 14 residues. The V and J ends lost 3 bases and 5 bases respectively, with 13 bases between them. CDR1 MNHEY and CDR2 SMNVEV come from the germline V gene (reference sequence). DNA of the CDR3: TGTGCCAGCAGTTTCTATCAGGGTTGGACTGAAGCTTTCTTT. Encoded protein: CASSFYQGWTEAFF.

J is TRBJ1-5 and V is TRBV7-8; D gene unclear. Trimming pared 3 bases from V and 9 bases from J, leaving 12 bases between. The germline V gene encodes CDR1 SGHVS and CDR2 FQNEAQ. The CDR3 runs to 13 residues. CDR3 loop: CASSLLIESPQHF. The CDR3 coding sequence is TGTGCCAGCAGCTTGCTAATAGAATCGCCCCAGCATTTT.

Only a few counts were recorded for this clonotype. This chain joins TRBV29-1 and TRBJ2-5, with D possibly being TRBD1 (6 bases). V lost 5 bases, J lost 5 bases, and 12 bases lay in between. CDR1 and CDR2 from the germline V gene are SQVTM and ANQGSEA. The CDR3 totals 12 residues. Written as DNA, the CDR3 is TGCAGCGTTACCGAGGGGGATGAGACCCAGTACTTC. This codes for CSVTEGDETQYF.

The rearrangement joins TRBV6-5 to TRBJ2-2, with 10 bases aligning to TRBD1. The germline CDR1 and CDR2 sequences are MNHEY and SVGAGI. The CDR3 has 16 amino acids. Unmatched junction bases numbered 5, after V lost 6 bases and J lost 1 base. CDR3 nucleotide sequence: TGTGCCAGCAGATCTCGGACAGGGGGGAACACCGGGGAGCTGTTTTTT. Translated: CASRSRTGGNTGELFF.

The sample holds a few counts of this clonotype. The chain recombines TRBV6-2 or TRBV6-3 with TRBJ1-5; unclear D gene. The CDR3 is 12 residues long. Germline CDR1 and CDR2: MNHEY and SVGEGT. Trimming stripped 4 bases from V and 6 bases from J, with 7 bases between. CDR3 in DNA: TGTGCCAGCAGTTCGTATGGTCAGCCCCAGCATTTT. It encodes CASSSYGQPQHF.

The chain is built from TRBV7-2 and TRBJ2-3; 7 bases line up with TRBD1. Germline V gene data show CDR1 as SGHTA and CDR2 as FQGNSA. V was pared by 4 bases and J by 7 bases, with 11 bases of the junction left unmatched. The CDR3 is 15 residues long. The CDR3 coding sequence is TGTGCCAGCAGCTCGAGAGGGGGCGCGGAATATACGCAGTATTTT. Translation: CASSSRGGAEYTQYF.